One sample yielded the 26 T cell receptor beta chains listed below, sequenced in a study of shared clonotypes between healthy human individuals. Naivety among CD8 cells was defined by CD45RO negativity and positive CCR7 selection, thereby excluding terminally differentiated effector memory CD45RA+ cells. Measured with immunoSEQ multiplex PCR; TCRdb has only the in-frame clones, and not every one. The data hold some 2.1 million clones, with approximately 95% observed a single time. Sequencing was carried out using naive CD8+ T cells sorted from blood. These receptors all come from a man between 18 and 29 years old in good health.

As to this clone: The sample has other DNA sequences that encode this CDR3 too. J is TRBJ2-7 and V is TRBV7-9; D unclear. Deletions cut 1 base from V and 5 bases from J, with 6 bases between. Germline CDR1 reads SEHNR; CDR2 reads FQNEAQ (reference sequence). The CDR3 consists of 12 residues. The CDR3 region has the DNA TGTGCCAGCAGCTTAGGAGTGGACGAGCAGTACTTC. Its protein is CASSLGVDEQYF.

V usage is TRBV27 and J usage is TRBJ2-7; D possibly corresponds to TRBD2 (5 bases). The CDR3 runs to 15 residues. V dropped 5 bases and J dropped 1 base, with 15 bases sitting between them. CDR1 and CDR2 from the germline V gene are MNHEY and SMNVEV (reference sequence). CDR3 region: CASSPGLVGSYEQYF. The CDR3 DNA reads TGTGCCAGCAGTCCCGGACTCGTGGGGTCCTACGAGCAGTACTTC.

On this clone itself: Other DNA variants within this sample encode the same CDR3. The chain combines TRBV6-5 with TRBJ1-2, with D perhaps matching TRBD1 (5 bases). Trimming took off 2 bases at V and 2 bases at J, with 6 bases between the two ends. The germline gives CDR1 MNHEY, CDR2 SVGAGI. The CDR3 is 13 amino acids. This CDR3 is CASSYEGNYGYTF. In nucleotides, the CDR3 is TGTGCCAGCAGTTACGAGGGGAACTATGGCTACACCTTC.

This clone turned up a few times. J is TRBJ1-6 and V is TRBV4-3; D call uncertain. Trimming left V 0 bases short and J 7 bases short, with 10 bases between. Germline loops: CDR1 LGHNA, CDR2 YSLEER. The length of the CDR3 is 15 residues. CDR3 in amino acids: CASSQDSTWNSPLHF. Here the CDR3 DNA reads TGCGCCAGCAGCCAAGATTCGACCTGGAATTCACCCCTCCACTTT.

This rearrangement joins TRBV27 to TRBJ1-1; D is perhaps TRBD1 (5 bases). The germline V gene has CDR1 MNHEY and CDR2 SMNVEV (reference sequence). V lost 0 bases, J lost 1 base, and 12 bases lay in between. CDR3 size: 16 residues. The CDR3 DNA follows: TGTGCCAGCAGTTTATCGGCCGGACACAAGAACACTGAAGCTTTCTTT. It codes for CASSLSAGHKNTEAFF.

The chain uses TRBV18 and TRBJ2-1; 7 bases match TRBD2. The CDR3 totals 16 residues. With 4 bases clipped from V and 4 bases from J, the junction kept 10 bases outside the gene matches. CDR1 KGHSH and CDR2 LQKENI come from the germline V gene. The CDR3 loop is CASSLTRLADYNEQFF. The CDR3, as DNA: TGTGCCAGCTCACTCACGAGGCTAGCGGATTACAATGAGCAGTTCTTC.

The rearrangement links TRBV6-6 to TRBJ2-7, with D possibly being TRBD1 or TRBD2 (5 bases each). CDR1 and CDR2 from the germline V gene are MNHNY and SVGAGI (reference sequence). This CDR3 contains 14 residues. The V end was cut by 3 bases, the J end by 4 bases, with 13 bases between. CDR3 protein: CASSYRGVAYEQYF. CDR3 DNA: TGTGCCAGCAGTTATAGGGGAGTTGCGTACGAGCAGTACTTC.

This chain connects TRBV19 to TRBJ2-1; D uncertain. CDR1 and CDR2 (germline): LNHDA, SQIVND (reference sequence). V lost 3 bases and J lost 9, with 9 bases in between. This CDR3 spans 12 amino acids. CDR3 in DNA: TGTGCCAGTAGTATGGGTCAGTCTGAGCAGTTCTTC. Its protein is CASSMGQSEQFF.

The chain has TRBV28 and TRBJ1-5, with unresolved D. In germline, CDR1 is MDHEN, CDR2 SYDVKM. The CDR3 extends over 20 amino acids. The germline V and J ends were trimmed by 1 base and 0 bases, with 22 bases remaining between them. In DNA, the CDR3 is TGTGCCAGCAGTTTATCTGGCCCGCGGACGGAAGCAAATAGCAATCAGCCCCAGCATTTT. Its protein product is CASSLSGPRTEANSNQPQHF.

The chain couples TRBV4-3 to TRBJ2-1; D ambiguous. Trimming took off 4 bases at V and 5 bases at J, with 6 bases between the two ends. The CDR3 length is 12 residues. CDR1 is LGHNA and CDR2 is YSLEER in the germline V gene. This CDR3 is CASSRLNNEQFF. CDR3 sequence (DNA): TGCGCCAGCAGCCGCTTGAACAATGAGCAGTTCTTC.

The CDR3 nucleotides read TGTGCCAGCAACTCGCTGACTAGCGGGGGGCCGGGTACCGGGGAGCTGTTTTTT. This codes for CASNSLTSGGPGTGELFF. This chain links TRBV27 with TRBJ2-2; 13 bases agree with TRBD2. Germline V CDR1 and CDR2: MNHEY, SMNVEV (reference sequence). CDR3 length: 18 amino acids. V shed 7 bases and J 5 bases; nucleotides not matched to a gene: 13.

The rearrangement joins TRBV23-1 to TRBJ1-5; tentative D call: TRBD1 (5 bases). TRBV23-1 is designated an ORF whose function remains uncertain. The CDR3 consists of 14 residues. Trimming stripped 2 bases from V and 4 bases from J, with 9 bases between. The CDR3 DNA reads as TGCGCCAGCAGTCAAGGCCGGGGGAATCAGCCCCAGCATTTT. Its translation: CASSQGRGNQPQHF.

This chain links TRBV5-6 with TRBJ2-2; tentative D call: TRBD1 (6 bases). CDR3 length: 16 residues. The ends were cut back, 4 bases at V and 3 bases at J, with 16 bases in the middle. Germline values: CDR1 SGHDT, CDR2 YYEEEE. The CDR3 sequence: CASSPIERTDTGELFF. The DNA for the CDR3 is TGTGCCAGCAGCCCAATCGAGCGGACAGACACCGGGGAGCTGTTTTTT.

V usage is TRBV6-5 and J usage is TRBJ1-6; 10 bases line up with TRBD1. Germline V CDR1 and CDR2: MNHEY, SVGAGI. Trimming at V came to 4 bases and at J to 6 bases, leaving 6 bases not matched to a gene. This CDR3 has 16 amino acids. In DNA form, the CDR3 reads TGTGCCAGCAGTTCGACAGGGGGCGCCGCTAATTCACCCCTCCACTTT. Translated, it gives CASSSTGGAANSPLHF.

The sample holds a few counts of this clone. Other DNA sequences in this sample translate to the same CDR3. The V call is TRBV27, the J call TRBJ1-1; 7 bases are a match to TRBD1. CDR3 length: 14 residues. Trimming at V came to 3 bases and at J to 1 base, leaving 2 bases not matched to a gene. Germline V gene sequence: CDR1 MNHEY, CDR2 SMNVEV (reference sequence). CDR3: CASSFTGANTEAFF. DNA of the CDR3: TGTGCCAGCAGTTTTACAGGGGCGAACACTGAAGCTTTCTTT.

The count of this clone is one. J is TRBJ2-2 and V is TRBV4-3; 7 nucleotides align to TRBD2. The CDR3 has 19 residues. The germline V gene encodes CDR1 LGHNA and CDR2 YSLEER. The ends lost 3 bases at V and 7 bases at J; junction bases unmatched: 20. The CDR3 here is CASSHHVLTSDTTGGELFF. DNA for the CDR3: TGCGCCAGCAGCCACCACGTCCTTACTAGCGATACAACGGGCGGGGAGCTGTTTTTT.

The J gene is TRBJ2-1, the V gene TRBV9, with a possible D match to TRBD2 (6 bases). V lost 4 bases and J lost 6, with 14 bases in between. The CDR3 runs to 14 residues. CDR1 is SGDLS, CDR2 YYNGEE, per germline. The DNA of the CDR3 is TGTGCCAGCAGCACCTTCGGAGGGAGCAATGAGCAGTTCTTC. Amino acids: CASSTFGGSNEQFF. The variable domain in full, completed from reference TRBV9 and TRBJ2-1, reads DSGVTQTPKHLITATGQRVTLRCSPRSGDLSVYWYQQSLDQGLQFLIQYYNGEERAKGNILERFSAQQFPDLHSELNLSSLELGDSALYFCASSTFGGSNEQFFGPGTRLTVL.

The CDR3 DNA sequence: TGCGCCAGCAGCCCGCGACTAGCGGGAGGGGGCGAGCAGTACTTC. It encodes CASSPRLAGGGEQYF. V usage is TRBV5-1 and J usage is TRBJ2-7, with 14 bases identical to TRBD2. CDR3 length: 15 residues. Germline V lookup: CDR1 SGHRS, CDR2 YFSETQ. V dropped 4 bases and J dropped 6; count of bases not matched to a gene: 6.

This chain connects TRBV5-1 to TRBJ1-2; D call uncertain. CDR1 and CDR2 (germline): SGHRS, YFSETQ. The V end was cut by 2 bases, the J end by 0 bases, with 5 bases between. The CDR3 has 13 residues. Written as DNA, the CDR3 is TGCGCCAGCAGCTTAGACCCTAACTATGGCTACACCTTC. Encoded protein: CASSLDPNYGYTF.

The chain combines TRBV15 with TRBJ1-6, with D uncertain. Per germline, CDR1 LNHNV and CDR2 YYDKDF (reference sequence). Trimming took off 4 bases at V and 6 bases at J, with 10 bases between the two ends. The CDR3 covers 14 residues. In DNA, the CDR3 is TGTGCCACCAGCACTTTCCAGGCTAATTCACCCCTCCACTTT. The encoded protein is CATSTFQANSPLHF.

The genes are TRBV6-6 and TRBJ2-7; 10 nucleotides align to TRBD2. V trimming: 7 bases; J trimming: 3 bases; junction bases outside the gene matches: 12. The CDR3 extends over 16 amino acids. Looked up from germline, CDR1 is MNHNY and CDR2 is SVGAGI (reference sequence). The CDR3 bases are TGTGCCAGCACAAACCTCCTAGCGGGAGAATTCTACGAGCAGTACTTC. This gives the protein CASTNLLAGEFYEQYF.

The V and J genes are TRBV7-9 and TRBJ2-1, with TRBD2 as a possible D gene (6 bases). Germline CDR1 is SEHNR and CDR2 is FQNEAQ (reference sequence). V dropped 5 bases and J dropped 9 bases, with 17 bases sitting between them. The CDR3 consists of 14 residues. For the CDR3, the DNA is TGTGCCAGCAGCCGTACAGGAGGGGACGGTGAGCAGTTCTTC. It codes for CASSRTGGDGEQFF.

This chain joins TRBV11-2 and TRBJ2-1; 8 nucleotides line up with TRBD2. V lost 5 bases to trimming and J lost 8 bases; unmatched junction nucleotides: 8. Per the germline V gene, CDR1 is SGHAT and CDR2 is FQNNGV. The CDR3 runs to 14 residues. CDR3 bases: TGTGCCAGCAGCCGCCCCGGACTAGCCGATGAGCAGTTCTTC. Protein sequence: CASSRPGLADEQFF.

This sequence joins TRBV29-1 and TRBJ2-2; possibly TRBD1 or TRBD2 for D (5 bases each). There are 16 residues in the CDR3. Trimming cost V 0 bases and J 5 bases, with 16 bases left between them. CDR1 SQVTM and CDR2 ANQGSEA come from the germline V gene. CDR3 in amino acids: CSVEEVVGAATGELFF. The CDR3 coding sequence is TGCAGCGTTGAAGAGGTGGTCGGGGCGGCAACCGGGGAGCTGTTTTTT.

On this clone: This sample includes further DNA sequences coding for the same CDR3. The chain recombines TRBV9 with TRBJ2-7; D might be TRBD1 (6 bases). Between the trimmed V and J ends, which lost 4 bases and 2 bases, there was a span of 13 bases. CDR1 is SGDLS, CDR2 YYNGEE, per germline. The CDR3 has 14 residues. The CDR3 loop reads CASSPGAGAYEQYF. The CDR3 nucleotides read TGTGCCAGCAGCCCTGGCGCAGGGGCCTACGAGCAGTACTTC.

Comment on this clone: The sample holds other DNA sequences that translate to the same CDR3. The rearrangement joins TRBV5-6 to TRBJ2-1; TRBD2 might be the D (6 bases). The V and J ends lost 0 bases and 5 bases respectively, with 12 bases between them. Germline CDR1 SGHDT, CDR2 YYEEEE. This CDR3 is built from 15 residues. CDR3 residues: CASSLELAGHNEQFF. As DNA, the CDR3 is TGTGCCAGCAGCTTGGAACTAGCTGGGCACAATGAGCAGTTCTTC.